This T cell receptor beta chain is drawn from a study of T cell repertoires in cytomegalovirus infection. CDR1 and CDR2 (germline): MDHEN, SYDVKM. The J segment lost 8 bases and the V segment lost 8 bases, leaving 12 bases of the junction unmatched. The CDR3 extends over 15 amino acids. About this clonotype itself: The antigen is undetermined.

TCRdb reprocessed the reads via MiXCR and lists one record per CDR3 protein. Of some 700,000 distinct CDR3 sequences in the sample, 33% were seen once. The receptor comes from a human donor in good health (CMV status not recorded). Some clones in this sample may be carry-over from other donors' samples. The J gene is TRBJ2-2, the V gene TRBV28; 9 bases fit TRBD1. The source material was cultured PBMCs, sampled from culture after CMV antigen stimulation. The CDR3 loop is CASERTGVGVGELFF. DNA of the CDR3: TGTGCCAGCGAGAGGACAGGGGTGGGAGTTGGGGAGCTGTTTTTT. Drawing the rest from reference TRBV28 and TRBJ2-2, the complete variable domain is DVKVTQSSRYLVKRTGEKVFLECVQDMDHENMFWYRQDPGLGLRLIYFSYDVKMKEKGDIPEGYSVSREKKERFSLILESASTNQTSMYLCASERTGVGVGELFFGEGSRLTVL.